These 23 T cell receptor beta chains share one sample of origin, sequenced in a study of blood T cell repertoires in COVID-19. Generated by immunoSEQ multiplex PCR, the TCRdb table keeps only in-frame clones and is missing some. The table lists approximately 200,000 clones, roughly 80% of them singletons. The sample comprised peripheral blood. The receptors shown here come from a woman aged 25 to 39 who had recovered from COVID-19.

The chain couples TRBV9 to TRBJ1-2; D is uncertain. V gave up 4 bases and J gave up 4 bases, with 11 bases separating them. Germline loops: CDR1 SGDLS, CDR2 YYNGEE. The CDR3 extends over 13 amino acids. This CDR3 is CASSQTGAYGYTF. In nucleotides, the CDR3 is TGTGCCAGCAGCCAGACTGGTGCCTATGGCTACACCTTC.

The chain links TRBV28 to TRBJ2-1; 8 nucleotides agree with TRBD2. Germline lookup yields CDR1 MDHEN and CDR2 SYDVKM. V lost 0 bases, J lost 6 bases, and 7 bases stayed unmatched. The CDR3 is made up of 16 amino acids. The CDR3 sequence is CASSLWGSGVINEQFF. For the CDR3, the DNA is TGTGCCAGCAGTTTATGGGGTAGCGGGGTAATCAATGAGCAGTTCTTC. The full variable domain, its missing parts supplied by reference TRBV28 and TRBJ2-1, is DVKVTQSSRYLVKRTGEKVFLECVQDMDHENMFWYRQDPGLGLRLIYFSYDVKMKEKGDIPEGYSVSREKKERFSLILESASTNQTSMYLCASSLWGSGVINEQFFGPGTRLTVL.

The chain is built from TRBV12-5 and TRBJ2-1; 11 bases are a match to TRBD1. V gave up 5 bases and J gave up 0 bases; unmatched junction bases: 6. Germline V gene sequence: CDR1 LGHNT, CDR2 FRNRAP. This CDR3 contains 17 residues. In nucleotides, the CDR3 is TGTGCTAGTGGTCGGACAGGGGGCATTTTCTCCTACAATGAGCAGTTCTTC. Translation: CASGRTGGIFSYNEQFF.

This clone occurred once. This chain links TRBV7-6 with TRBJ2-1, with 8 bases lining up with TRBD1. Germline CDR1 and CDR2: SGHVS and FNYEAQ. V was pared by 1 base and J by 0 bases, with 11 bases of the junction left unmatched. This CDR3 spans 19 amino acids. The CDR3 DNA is TGTGCCAGCAGCTTAGTAGGACAGGGATCCCTTAGCTCCTACAATGAGCAGTTCTTC. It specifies CASSLVGQGSLSSYNEQFF.

As DNA, the CDR3 is TGTGCCAGCAGTTTAGGTCGGGGACAGGGGATTGAAAAACTGTTTTTT. Protein: CASSLGRGQGIEKLFF. The chain joins TRBV27 to TRBJ1-4, with 10 bases fitting TRBD1. The germline V gene has CDR1 MNHEY and CDR2 SMNVEV (reference sequence). V was pared by 2 bases and J by 7 bases, with 7 bases of the junction left unmatched. The CDR3 runs 16 residues.

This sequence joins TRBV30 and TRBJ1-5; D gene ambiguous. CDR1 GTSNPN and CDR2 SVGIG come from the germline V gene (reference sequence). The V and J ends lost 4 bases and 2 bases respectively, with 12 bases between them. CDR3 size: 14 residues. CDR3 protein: CAWNLGRGNQPQHF. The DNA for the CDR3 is TGTGCCTGGAACCTCGGGAGGGGCAATCAGCCCCAGCATTTT.

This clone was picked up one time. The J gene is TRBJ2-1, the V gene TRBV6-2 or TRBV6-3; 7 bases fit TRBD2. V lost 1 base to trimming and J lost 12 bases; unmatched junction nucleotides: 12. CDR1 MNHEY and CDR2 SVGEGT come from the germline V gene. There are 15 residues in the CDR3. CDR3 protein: CASSYFSAQRDWQFF. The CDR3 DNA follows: TGTGCCAGCAGTTACTTCTCAGCCCAGCGGGATTGGCAGTTCTTC.

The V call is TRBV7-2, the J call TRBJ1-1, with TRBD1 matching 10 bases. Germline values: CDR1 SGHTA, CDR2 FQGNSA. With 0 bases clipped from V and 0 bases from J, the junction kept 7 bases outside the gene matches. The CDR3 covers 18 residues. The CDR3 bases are TGTGCCAGCAGCTTAGCGTGGGACAGGGGACGAGTGAACACTGAAGCTTTCTTT. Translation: CASSLAWDRGRVNTEAFF.

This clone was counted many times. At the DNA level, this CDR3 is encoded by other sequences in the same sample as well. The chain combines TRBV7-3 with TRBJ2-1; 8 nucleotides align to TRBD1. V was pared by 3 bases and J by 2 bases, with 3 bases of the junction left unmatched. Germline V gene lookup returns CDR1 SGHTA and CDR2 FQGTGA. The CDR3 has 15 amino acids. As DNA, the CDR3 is TGTGCCAGCAGCTTCCGACAGGGGCCCTACAATGAGCAGTTCTTC. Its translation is CASSFRQGPYNEQFF.

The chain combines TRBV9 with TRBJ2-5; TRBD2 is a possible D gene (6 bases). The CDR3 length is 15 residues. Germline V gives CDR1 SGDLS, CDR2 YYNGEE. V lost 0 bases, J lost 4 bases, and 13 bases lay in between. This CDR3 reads CASSVAVTGAETQYF. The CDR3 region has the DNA TGTGCCAGCAGCGTAGCTGTGACGGGAGCAGAGACCCAGTACTTC.

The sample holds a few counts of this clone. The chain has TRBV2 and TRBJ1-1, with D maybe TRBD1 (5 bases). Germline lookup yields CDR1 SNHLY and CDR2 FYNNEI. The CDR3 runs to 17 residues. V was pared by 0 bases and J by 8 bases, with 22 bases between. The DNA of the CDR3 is TGTGCCAGCAGTGAAGCGGGGGGTGGCAGGGCCCGTACAGAAGCTTTCTTT. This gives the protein CASSEAGGGRARTEAFF.

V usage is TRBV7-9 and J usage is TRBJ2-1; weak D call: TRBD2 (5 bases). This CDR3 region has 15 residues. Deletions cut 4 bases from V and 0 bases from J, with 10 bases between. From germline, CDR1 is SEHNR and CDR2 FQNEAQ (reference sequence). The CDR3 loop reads CASSSGLISYNEQFF. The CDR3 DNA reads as TGTGCCAGCAGCTCCGGACTCATCTCCTACAATGAGCAGTTCTTC. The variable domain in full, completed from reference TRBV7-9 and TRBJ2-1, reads DTGVSQNPRHKITKRGQNVTFRCDPISEHNRLYWYRQTLGQGPEFLTYFQNEAQLEKSRLLSDRFSAERPKGSFSTLEIQRTEQGDSAMYLCASSSGLISYNEQFFGPGTRLTVL.

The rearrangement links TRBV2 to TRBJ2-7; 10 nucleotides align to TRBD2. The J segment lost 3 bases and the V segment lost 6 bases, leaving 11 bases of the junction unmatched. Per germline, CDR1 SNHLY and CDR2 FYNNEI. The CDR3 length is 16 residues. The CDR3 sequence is CASSNPPSGRIYEQYF. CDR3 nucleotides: TGTGCCAGCAGCAACCCGCCTAGCGGGAGAATCTACGAGCAGTACTTC.

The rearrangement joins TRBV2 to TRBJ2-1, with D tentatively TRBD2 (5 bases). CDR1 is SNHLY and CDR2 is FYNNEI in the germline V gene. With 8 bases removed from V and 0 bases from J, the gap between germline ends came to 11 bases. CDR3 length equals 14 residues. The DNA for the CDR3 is TGTGCCAGCGAGGGCAGTAGCTCCTACAATGAGCAGTTCTTC. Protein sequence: CASEGSSSYNEQFF.

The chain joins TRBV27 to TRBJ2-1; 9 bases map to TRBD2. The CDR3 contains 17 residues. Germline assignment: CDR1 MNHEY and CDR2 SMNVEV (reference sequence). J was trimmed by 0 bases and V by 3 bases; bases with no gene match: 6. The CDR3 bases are TGTGCCAGCAGTTTTCGGGCGGGAGGGGTCTCCTACAATGAGCAGTTCTTC. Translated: CASSFRAGGVSYNEQFF.

CDR3 amino acids: CASSRTGPYEQYF. Written as DNA, the CDR3 is TGTGCCAGCAGCAGGACAGGGCCCTACGAGCAGTACTTC. This chain links TRBV7-9 with TRBJ2-7; 8 nucleotides line up with TRBD1. Germline V lookup: CDR1 SEHNR, CDR2 FQNEAQ (reference sequence). The V gene end was trimmed by 5 bases and the J gene end by 2 bases; junction bases not matched to a gene: 2. CDR3 size: 13 residues.

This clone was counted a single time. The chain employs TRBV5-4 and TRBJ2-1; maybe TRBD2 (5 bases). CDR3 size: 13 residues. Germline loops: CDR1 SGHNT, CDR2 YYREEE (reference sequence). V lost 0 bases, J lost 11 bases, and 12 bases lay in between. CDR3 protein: CASSLAPAVQQFF. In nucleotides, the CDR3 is TGTGCCAGCAGCTTGGCCCCAGCGGTACAGCAGTTCTTC. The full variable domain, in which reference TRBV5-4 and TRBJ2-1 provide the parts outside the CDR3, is ETGVTQSPTHLIKTRGQQVTLRCSSQSGHNTVSWYQQALGQGPQFIFQYYREEENGRGNFPPRFSGLQFPNYSSELNVNALELDDSALYLCASSLAPAVQQFFGPGTRLTVL.

CDR3 sequence: CASCPRGLAGPGQFF. The CDR3 DNA is TGTGCCAGCTGTCCACGAGGACTAGCGGGACCAGGGCAGTTCTTC. The V and J genes are TRBV6-5 and TRBJ2-1, with 12 bases identical to TRBD2. The germline V gene encodes CDR1 MNHEY and CDR2 SVGAGI. The V gene end was trimmed by 8 bases and the J gene end by 12 bases; junction bases not matched to a gene: 14. The length of the CDR3 is 15 residues.

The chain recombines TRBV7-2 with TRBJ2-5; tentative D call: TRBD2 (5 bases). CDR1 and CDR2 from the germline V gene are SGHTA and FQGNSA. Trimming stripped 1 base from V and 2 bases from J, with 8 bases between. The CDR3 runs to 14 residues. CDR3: CASSLGRVQETQYF. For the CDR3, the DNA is TGTGCCAGCAGCTTAGGGCGGGTTCAAGAGACCCAGTACTTC.

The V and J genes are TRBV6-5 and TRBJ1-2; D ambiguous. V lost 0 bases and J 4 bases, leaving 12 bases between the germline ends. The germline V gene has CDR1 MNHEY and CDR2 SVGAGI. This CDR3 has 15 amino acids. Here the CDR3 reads CASSYSTGMGYGYTF. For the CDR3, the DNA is TGTGCCAGCAGTTACTCAACCGGGATGGGCTATGGCTACACCTTC.

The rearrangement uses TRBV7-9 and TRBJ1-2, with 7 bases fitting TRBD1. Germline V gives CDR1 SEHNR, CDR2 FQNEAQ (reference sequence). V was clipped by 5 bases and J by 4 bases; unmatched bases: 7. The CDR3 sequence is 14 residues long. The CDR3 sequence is CASSPATGVYGYTF. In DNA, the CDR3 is TGTGCCAGCAGCCCTGCAACAGGGGTCTATGGCTACACCTTC.

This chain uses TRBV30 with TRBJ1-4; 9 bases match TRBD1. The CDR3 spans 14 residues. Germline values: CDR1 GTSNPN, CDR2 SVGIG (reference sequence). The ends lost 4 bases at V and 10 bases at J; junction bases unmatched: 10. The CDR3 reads CAWTGTGHIGKLFF. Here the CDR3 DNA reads TGTGCCTGGACTGGGACAGGGCACATTGGAAAACTGTTTTTT.

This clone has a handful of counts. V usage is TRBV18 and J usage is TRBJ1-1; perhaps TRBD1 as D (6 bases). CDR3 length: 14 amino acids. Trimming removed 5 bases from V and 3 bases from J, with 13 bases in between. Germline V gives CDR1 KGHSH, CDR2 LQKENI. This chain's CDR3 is CASSLQGADTEAFF. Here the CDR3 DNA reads TGTGCCAGCTCATTACAGGGTGCGGACACTGAAGCTTTCTTT.